These 10 T cell receptor beta chains were all obtained from the same sample, sequenced in a study of T cells in Graves' hyperthyroidism and ophthalmopathy. Amplification targeted TCR beta CDR3 regions from RNA transcripts. Primed by the HTBI set, a first-round RT-PCR was run on the TCR CDR3. One entry per CDR3 protein results from TCRdb running MiXCR on the multiplex PCR reads. The top ten clones hold 7.5% to 9.5% of a sample with some 800,000 distinct CDR3 sequences, 38% of them seen once. Sequencing used blood. These receptors originate from a man aged 18 to 29 with Graves' hyperthyroidism.

This chain joins TRBV29-1 and TRBJ2-7, with D tentatively TRBD1 (6 bases). CDR1 SQVTM and CDR2 ANQGSEA come from the germline V gene. This CDR3 has 13 amino acids. V dropped 5 bases and J dropped 3 bases, with 14 bases sitting between them. CDR3 bases: TGCAGCGTTCGAACAGGGTTGGACTACGAGCAGTACTTC. Its protein product is CSVRTGLDYEQYF.

This clonotype has ten or more counts. This chain connects TRBV29-1 to TRBJ2-7, with TRBD1 identical over 7 bases. J lost 4 bases, V lost 6 bases, and 6 bases had no gene match. The CDR3 extends over 12 amino acids. Germline-derived CDR1 and CDR2 are SQVTM and ANQGSEA. The CDR3 sequence: CSVTGEAYEQYF. For the CDR3, the DNA is TGCAGCGTAACAGGGGAAGCATACGAGCAGTACTTC.

This clonotype appeared a single time. The rearrangement uses TRBV11-3 and TRBJ2-2, with 11 bases that match TRBD2. CDR3 size: 13 residues. Germline lookup yields CDR1 SGHNT and CDR2 YENEEA. V lost 10 bases to trimming and J lost 7 bases; unmatched junction nucleotides: 5. In nucleotides, the CDR3 is TGTGCCATAGCGGGGGGGCCCGGCGGGGAGCTGTTTTTT. Amino acids: CAIAGGPGGELFF.

CDR3 in DNA: TGCAGCTTGAGGGCTACAGGGACTGACTATGGCTACACCTTC. Its protein product is CSLRATGTDYGYTF. This rearrangement joins TRBV29-1 to TRBJ1-2, with D perhaps TRBD1 (6 bases). Germline assignment: CDR1 SQVTM and CDR2 ANQGSEA. The CDR3 consists of 14 residues. Trimming took off 8 bases at V and 3 bases at J, with 19 bases between the two ends. The whole variable domain, remainder taken from reference TRBV29-1 and TRBJ1-2, is SAVISQKPSRDICQRGTSLTIQCQVDSQVTMMFWYRQQPGQSLTLIATANQGSEATYESGFVIDKFPISRPNLTFSTLTVSNMSPEDSSIYLCSLRATGTDYGYTFGSGTRLTVV.

The chain joins TRBV4-1 to TRBJ2-7; 8 bases align to TRBD2. Germline-derived CDR1 and CDR2 are MGHRA and YSYEKL. V shed 4 bases, J shed 2 bases, and the junction held 10 bases outside the gene matches. The CDR3 runs to 16 residues. The CDR3 region is CASSPGGPSFAYEQYF. The CDR3 bases are TGCGCCAGCAGCCCGGGGGGGCCTAGCTTTGCCTACGAGCAGTACTTC.

This clonotype was seen many times. This chain links TRBV2 with TRBJ1-2; 7 nucleotides line up with TRBD1. The CDR3 sequence is 13 residues long. After removal of 6 bases from V and 2 bases from J, the junction contained 3 bases not matched to a gene. Germline V gives CDR1 SNHLY, CDR2 FYNNEI. CDR3 sequence reads: CASRRTGNYGYTF. CDR3 bases: TGTGCCAGCAGGCGGACAGGCAACTATGGCTACACCTTC.

The V and J genes are TRBV7-9 and TRBJ1-1; a weak D match, TRBD1 (5 bases). In germline, CDR1 is SEHNR, CDR2 FQNEAQ (reference sequence). V was trimmed by 3 bases and J by 0 bases, leaving 14 bases between them. The CDR3 loop spans 16 amino acids. CDR3 residues: CASSFPGGVMNTEAFF. The CDR3 DNA sequence: TGTGCCAGCAGCTTTCCCGGGGGAGTTATGAACACTGAAGCTTTCTTT.

This clonotype was seen ten or more times. V is TRBV29-1 and J is TRBJ2-7; weak D call: TRBD2 (6 bases). Germline V gives CDR1 SQVTM, CDR2 ANQGSEA. This CDR3 spans 12 amino acids. Trimming left V 0 bases short and J 6 bases short, with 9 bases between. The CDR3 sequence: CSVEDLGGEQYF. CDR3 sequence (DNA): TGCAGCGTTGAAGATCTGGGGGGCGAGCAGTACTTC.

This chain uses TRBV2 with TRBJ2-5, with D possibly TRBD2 on 6 matching bases. Per germline, CDR1 SNHLY and CDR2 FYNNEI. V lost 8 bases to trimming and J lost 2 bases, with 27 bases between them. CDR3 length: 18 amino acids. The chain's CDR3 is CASLPVAGSWGLQETQYF. Written as DNA, the CDR3 is TGTGCCAGCCTCCCAGTTGCAGGCAGTTGGGGACTTCAAGAGACCCAGTACTTC. Complete variable domain (other parts from reference TRBV2 and TRBJ2-5): EPEVTQTPSHQVTQMGQEVILRCVPISNHLYFYWYRQILGQKVEFLVSFYNNEISEKSEIFDDQFSVERPDGSNFTLKIRSTKLEDSAMYFCASLPVAGSWGLQETQYFGPGTRLLVL.

The CDR3 loop is CASSQDPRVPEAFF. CDR3 bases: TGTGCCAGCAGCCAAGATCCCAGGGTACCTGAAGCTTTCTTT. This chain connects TRBV4-2 to TRBJ1-1; perhaps TRBD1 as D (5 bases). The germline gives CDR1 LGHNA, CDR2 YNFKEQ. V was pared by 0 bases and J by 6 bases, with 11 bases between. This CDR3 has 14 residues.